The present TCR beta chain was sequenced within a study of T-cell memory formation after mild COVID-19. Broader study findings: While clones contracting from day 15 to 85 were balanced between CD4 and CD8, later expanders leaned CD4+. Among CD4+ contracting clones, most were CM and EM, and CD8+ ones EMRA.

There are 18 residues in the CDR3. With V trimmed by 2 bases and J by 1 base, 8 bases remained unmatched. Germline CDR1 and CDR2: SGHAT and FQNNGV. Employing constant-segment primers, 5'RACE generated TCR alpha and TCR beta cDNA libraries bearing sample barcodes and UMIs. TCRdb re-called the 5' RACE reads with MiXCR, one entry per CDR3 protein. The repertoire holds about 350,000 distinct CDR3 sequences, with approximately 14% as singletons. About this clonotype: As yet, its antigen is unknown.

The sample comprised PBMCs or a T cell subset sorted from them (not recorded which). The receptor was derived from a man aged 18 to 29 who had mild COVID-19 (a few samples of this study predate the infection). Cell type and time point are not known. The chain couples TRBV11-2 to TRBJ2-6, with 7 bases matching TRBD1. CDR3 in DNA: TGTGCCAGCAGCTTAACACCAGGGGGACCGTCTGGGGCCAACGTCCTGACTTTC. Its translation: CASSLTPGGPSGANVLTF.